One sample yielded the 21 T cell receptor beta chains listed below, sequenced in a study of blood T cells in healthy people across ages. A J-beta primer mix and a sample-barcoded 5' primer were used in a second PCR of about 7 to 11 cycles. MiXCR was run by TCRdb on the 5' RACE reads, yielding one entry per CDR3 protein. Here the sample spans roughly 1.9 million distinct CDR3 sequences, more than 35% being singletons. Sequencing was done on a sample of blood. All receptors derive from a human donor in good health.

This clonotype was found a few times. The chain has TRBV7-9 and TRBJ2-1; TRBD2 is a possible D gene (7 bases). The CDR3 is 19 amino acids. V was trimmed by 6 bases and J by 2 bases, leaving 26 bases between them. CDR1 is SEHNR, CDR2 FQNEAQ, per germline (reference sequence). The CDR3 loop is CASSPKAAGARAAYNEQFF. DNA of the CDR3: TGTGCCAGCAGTCCGAAAGCTGCGGGGGCCCGAGCAGCCTACAATGAGCAGTTCTTC.

This clonotype was seen repeatedly, ten times or more. One end of the junction fails to match germline, which may point to a read error. The chain employs TRBV27 and TRBJ1-2; unclear D gene. Per germline, CDR1 MNHEY and CDR2 SMNVEV (reference sequence). The CDR3 has 14 amino acids. The DNA of the CDR3 is TGCGCCAGCAGCTTCGGCGGTTCTAACTATGGCTACACCTTC. Residues: CASSFGGSNYGYTF.

This clonotype was found once. The V and J genes are TRBV4-3 and TRBJ1-2; D is ambiguous. There are 15 residues in the CDR3. Trimming shortened V by 1 base and J by 4 bases, and 13 bases separated the two germline ends. Per germline, CDR1 LGHNA and CDR2 YSLEER. The CDR3 spells CASSQGGQDLYGYTF. The CDR3 nucleotides are TGCGCCAGCAGCCAAGGGGGTCAGGACCTCTATGGCTACACCTTC.

The chain carries TRBV15 and TRBJ2-5; 7 bases fit TRBD2. The germline V gene has CDR1 LNHNV and CDR2 YYDKDF (reference sequence). V lost 1 base, J lost 5 bases, and 7 bases stayed unmatched. CDR3 length: 15 residues. The CDR3 spells CATSRGGGRVETQYF. In DNA, the CDR3 is TGTGCCACCAGCAGAGGCGGGGGAAGGGTCGAGACCCAGTACTTC.

This clonotype was seen more than once but under ten times. The rearrangement links TRBV29-1 to TRBJ1-1; unclear D gene. Germline V gives CDR1 SQVTM, CDR2 ANQGSEA. Trimming cost V 7 bases and J 3 bases, with 9 bases left between them. The CDR3 is 11 amino acids. The CDR3 region is CSACGYTEAFF. The DNA of the CDR3 is TGCAGCGCCTGCGGGTACACTGAAGCTTTCTTT.

V gene TRBV11-2 combines with J gene TRBJ2-5; TRBD1 matches 9 bases. The J call may not be correct, given that the DNA end is closer to TRBJ2-7. Germline CDR1 is SGHAT and CDR2 is FQNNGV. The CDR3 totals 14 residues. CDR3 region: CASSPRTGDHEQYF. CDR3 DNA sequence: TGTGCCAGCAGCCCCCGGACAGGGGATCACGAGCAGTACTTC.

The chain employs TRBV29-1 and TRBJ1-1; D not resolved. This CDR3 region has 12 residues. CDR1 is SQVTM, CDR2 ANQGSEA, per germline. V gave up 6 bases and J gave up 4 bases, with 12 bases separating them. As DNA, the CDR3 is TGCAGCGTAGCCCGGGTGGGCACTGAAGCTTTCTTT. This translates into CSVARVGTEAFF.

This clonotype was counted a few times. The genes are TRBV7-2 and TRBJ2-7, with 10 positions matching TRBD1. Germline-derived CDR1 and CDR2 are SGHTA and FQGNSA. The CDR3 runs 15 residues. V lost 9 bases to trimming and J lost 3 bases; unmatched junction nucleotides: 11. This chain's CDR3 is CASSLGTGAHYEQYF. The CDR3 DNA reads as TGTGCCAGTTCCCTCGGGACAGGGGCCCACTACGAGCAGTACTTC.

This clonotype was seen only a few times. The chain uses TRBV7-9 and TRBJ2-1, with 9 bases fitting TRBD2. The germline V gene encodes CDR1 SEHNR and CDR2 FQNEAQ (reference sequence). After removal of 5 bases from V and 10 bases from J, the junction contained 12 bases not matched to a gene. The CDR3 covers 15 residues. CDR3 loop: CASSIRLAVVEEQFF. As DNA, the CDR3 is TGTGCCAGCAGCATAAGACTAGCGGTCGTGGAGGAGCAGTTCTTC.

The rearrangement joins TRBV6-2 or TRBV6-3 to TRBJ2-3; 9 bases are a match to TRBD2. Germline trimming cut 2 bases from V and 5 bases from J; bases unmatched to any gene: 8. The CDR3 is 16 residues long. Germline V gives CDR1 MNHEY, CDR2 SVGEGT. The CDR3 DNA is TGTGCCAGCAGTTACCCTCTCGATAGCGGGAGAGATACGCAGTATTTT. Translation gives CASSYPLDSGRDTQYF.

This chain joins TRBV20-1 and TRBJ2-5; D call uncertain. V lost 3 bases and J lost 4, with 15 bases in between. The CDR3 spans 14 residues. From germline, CDR1 is DFQATT and CDR2 SNEGSKA (reference sequence). CDR3 coding DNA: TGCAGTGCTAGGTTAAGTTTTAACCGAGAGACCCAGTACTTC. Protein product: CSARLSFNRETQYF.

Worth noting for this clonotype: One junction end does not reproduce the germline sequence, and a read error may be involved. The V call is TRBV24-1, the J call TRBJ1-2; TRBD1 aligns across 8 bases. Germline loops: CDR1 KGHDR, CDR2 SFDVKD. The CDR3 contains 15 residues. For the CDR3, the DNA is TGTGCCACCAGTGATTTCCGGACAGGGAGCTATGGCCACACCTTC. Its translation: CATSDFRTGSYGHTF.

This clonotype came up a few times. The chain employs TRBV2 and TRBJ2-1, with D possibly matching TRBD1 (5 bases). Deletions cut 4 bases from V and 10 bases from J, with 14 bases between. Germline assignment: CDR1 SNHLY and CDR2 FYNNEI. This CDR3 contains 13 residues. The CDR3, as DNA: TGTGCCAGCAGTGGCCAGGGTACTTACGAGCAGTTCTTC. Protein: CASSGQGTYEQFF.

This rearrangement joins TRBV4-2 to TRBJ1-5; TRBD1 is a possible D gene (6 bases). V was pared by 2 bases and J by 5 bases, with 13 bases between. Germline V CDR1 and CDR2: LGHNA, YNFKEQ. This CDR3 is built from 15 residues. This chain's CDR3 is CASSQKQGLDQPQHF. CDR3 bases: TGTGCCAGCAGCCAAAAACAGGGTCTTGATCAGCCCCAGCATTTT.

The chain links TRBV11-1 to TRBJ2-7, with D perhaps TRBD1 (6 bases). This CDR3 region has 16 residues. Deletions cut 4 bases from V and 5 bases from J, with 21 bases between. The germline gives CDR1 SGHAT, CDR2 FQDESV (reference sequence). The CDR3 reads CASSSGIQGRCNEQYF. The CDR3 DNA is TGTGCCAGCAGCTCTGGAATACAGGGACGGTGCAACGAGCAGTACTTC.

This clonotype turned up a few times. The rearrangement joins TRBV11-1 to TRBJ2-2; tentatively, D is TRBD2 (5 bases). CDR3 length equals 16 residues. Looked up from germline, CDR1 is SGHAT and CDR2 is FQDESV (reference sequence). The V gene lost 7 bases and the J gene lost 0 bases, with 15 bases spanning the gap. The CDR3 region is CASTHRESSNTGELFF. CDR3 DNA sequence: TGTGCCAGCACCCACCGGGAAAGTTCGAACACCGGGGAGCTGTTTTTT.

This chain links TRBV29-1 with TRBJ1-2; D is perhaps TRBD1 (6 bases). The CDR3 extends over 15 amino acids. Looked up from germline, CDR1 is SQVTM and CDR2 is ANQGSEA. With 4 bases removed from V and 7 bases from J, the gap between germline ends came to 22 bases. Here the CDR3 DNA reads TGCAGCGTTGGGGAGGGGGACGGAAGAAGCTCTGGCTACACCTTC. It specifies CSVGEGDGRSSGYTF.

The chain recombines TRBV29-1 with TRBJ2-7, with 10 positions matching TRBD1. The CDR3 covers 15 residues. From germline, CDR1 is SQVTM and CDR2 ANQGSEA. V shed 4 bases, J shed 4 bases, and the junction held 10 bases outside the gene matches. CDR3 in amino acids: CSVASRDRGKYEQYF. DNA for the CDR3: TGCAGCGTTGCAAGCCGGGACAGGGGTAAATACGAGCAGTACTTC.

This clonotype turned up a few times. The J gene is TRBJ2-5, the V gene TRBV9; D perhaps matches TRBD2 (5 bases). Per the germline V gene, CDR1 is SGDLS and CDR2 is YYNGEE. This CDR3 spans 14 amino acids. Deletions cut 3 bases from V and 4 bases from J, with 13 bases between. The CDR3 here is CASSAASFRETQYF. CDR3 sequence (DNA): TGTGCCAGCAGCGCAGCTAGCTTTAGAGAGACCCAGTACTTC.

V is TRBV27 and J is TRBJ2-5; 9 bases match TRBD1. The J call may be in error: the DNA end matches TRBJ2-7 better. The CDR3 has 15 residues. Germline loops: CDR1 MNHEY, CDR2 SMNVEV (reference sequence). CDR3: CASSGGQGPGVEQYF. The DNA of the CDR3 is TGTGCCAGCAGTGGGGGACAGGGACCTGGCGTCGAGCAGTACTTC.

The sample holds a few counts of this clonotype. This chain joins TRBV20-1 and TRBJ2-5; the D is unclear. The germline gives CDR1 DFQATT, CDR2 SNEGSKA (reference sequence). V gave up 5 bases and J gave up 2 bases, with 18 bases separating them. This CDR3 is 15 amino acids long. The CDR3 nucleotides read TGCAGTGCTCTTCGGGCGTCCGGGCCTCAAGAGACCCAGTACTTC. This sequence encodes CSALRASGPQETQYF.